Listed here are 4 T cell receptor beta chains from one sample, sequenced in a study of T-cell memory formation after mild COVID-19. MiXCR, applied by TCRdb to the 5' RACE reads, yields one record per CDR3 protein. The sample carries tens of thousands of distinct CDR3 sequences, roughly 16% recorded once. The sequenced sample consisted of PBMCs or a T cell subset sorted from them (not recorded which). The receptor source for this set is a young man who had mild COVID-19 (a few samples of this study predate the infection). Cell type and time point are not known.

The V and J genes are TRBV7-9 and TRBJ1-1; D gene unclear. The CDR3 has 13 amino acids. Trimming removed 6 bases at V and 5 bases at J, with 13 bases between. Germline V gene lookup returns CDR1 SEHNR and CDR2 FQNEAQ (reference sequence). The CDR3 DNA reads TGTGCCAGCAGAAGCAGTCGAGTGACTGAAGCTTTCTTT. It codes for CASRSSRVTEAFF. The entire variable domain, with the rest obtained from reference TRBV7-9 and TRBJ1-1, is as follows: DTGVSQNPRHKITKRGQNVTFRCDPISEHNRLYWYRQTLGQGPEFLTYFQNEAQLEKSRLLSDRFSAERPKGSFSTLEIQRTEQGDSAMYLCASRSSRVTEAFFGQGTRLTVV.

This chain's CDR3 is CASSYSDSETPNTGELFF. In DNA, the CDR3 is TGTGCCAGCAGTTACTCGGACTCGGAAACTCCGAACACCGGGGAGCTGTTTTTT. This rearrangement joins TRBV6-2 or TRBV6-3 to TRBJ2-2, with D tentatively TRBD2 (5 bases). Germline assignment: CDR1 MNHEY and CDR2 SVGEGT. The germline V and J ends were trimmed by 0 bases and 0 bases, with 14 bases remaining between them. This CDR3 is 18 amino acids long.

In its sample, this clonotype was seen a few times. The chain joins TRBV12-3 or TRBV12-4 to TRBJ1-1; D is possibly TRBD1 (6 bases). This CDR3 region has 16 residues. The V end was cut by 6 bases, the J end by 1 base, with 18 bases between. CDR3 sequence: CASRGTGSVENTEAFF. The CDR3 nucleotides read TGTGCCAGCAGGGGAACAGGGAGCGTCGAGAACACTGAAGCTTTCTTT.

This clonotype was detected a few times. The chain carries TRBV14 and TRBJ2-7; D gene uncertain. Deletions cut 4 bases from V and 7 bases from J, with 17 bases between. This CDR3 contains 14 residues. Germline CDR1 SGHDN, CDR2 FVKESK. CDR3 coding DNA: TGTGCCAGCAGCCGTGAAGGACGCCCGGGTGAGCAGTACTTC. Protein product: CASSREGRPGEQYF.